This TCR beta chain stems from a study of T cell repertoires in cytomegalovirus infection. This CDR3 is 16 amino acids long. Germline-derived CDR1 and CDR2 are SEHNR and FQNEAQ (reference sequence). Trimming at V came to 5 bases and at J to 1 base, leaving 6 bases not matched to a gene. MiXCR was run by TCRdb on the reads, yielding one entry per CDR3 protein. Here the sample spans approximately 990,000 distinct CDR3 sequences, roughly 31% being singletons. This clonotype was counted between two and nine times. Its antigen is as yet unknown. The chain recombines TRBV7-9 with TRBJ1-3; 9 nucleotides match TRBD1. This receptor was obtained from a human donor in good health (CMV status not recorded). Some clones in this sample may be carry-over from other donors' samples. Sequenced material: cultured CD8+ T cells from PBMCs, taken from culture after CMV antigen stimulation. The CDR3, as DNA: TGTGCCAGCAGCCCCACAGGGGGCATTTCTGGAAACACCATATATTTT. Encoded protein: CASSPTGGISGNTIYF.